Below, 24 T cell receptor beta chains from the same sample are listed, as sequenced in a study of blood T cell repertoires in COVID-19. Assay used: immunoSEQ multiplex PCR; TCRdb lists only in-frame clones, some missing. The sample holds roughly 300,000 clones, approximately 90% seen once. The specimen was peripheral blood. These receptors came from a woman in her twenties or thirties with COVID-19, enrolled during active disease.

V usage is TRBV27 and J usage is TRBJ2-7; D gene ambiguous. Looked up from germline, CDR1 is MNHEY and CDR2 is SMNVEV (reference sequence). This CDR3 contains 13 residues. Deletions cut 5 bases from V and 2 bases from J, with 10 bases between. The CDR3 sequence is CASSPRTTYEQYF. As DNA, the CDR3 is TGTGCCAGCAGTCCTCGTACAACCTACGAGCAGTACTTC.

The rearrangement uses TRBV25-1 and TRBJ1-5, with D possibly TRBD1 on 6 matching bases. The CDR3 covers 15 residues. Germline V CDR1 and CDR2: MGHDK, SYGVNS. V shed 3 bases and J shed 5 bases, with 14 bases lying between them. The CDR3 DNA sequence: TGTGCCAGCAGTGACTCCAGGGGTGTGGATCAGCCCCAGCATTTT. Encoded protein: CASSDSRGVDQPQHF.

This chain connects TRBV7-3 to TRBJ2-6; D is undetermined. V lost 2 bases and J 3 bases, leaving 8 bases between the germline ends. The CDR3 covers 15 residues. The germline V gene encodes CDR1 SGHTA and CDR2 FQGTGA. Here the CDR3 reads CASSLSSGGANVLTF. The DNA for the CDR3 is TGTGCCAGCAGCTTATCCTCAGGTGGGGCCAACGTCCTGACTTTC.

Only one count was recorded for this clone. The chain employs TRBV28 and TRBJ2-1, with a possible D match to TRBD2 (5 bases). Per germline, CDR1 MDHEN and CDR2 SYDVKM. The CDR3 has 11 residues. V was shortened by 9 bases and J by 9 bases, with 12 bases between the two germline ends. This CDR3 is CASRRAFEQFF. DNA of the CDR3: TGTGCCAGTAGGCGGGCGTTTGAGCAGTTCTTC.

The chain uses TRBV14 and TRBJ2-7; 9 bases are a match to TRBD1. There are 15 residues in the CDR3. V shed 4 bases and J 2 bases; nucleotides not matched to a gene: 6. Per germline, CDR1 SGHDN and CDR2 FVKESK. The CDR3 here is CASSPQTGGTYEQYF. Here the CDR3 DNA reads TGTGCCAGCAGCCCACAGACAGGGGGAACCTACGAGCAGTACTTC. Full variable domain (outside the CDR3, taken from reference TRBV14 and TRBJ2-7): EAGVTQFPSHSVIEKGQTVTLRCDPISGHDNLYWYRRVMGKEIKFLLHFVKESKQDESGMPNNRFLAERTGGTYSTLKVQPAELEDSGVYFCASSPQTGGTYEQYFGPGTRLTVT.

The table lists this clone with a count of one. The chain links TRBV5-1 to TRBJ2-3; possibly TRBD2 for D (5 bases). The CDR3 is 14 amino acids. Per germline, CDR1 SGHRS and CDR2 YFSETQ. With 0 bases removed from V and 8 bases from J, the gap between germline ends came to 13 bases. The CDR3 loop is CASSLETVDFTQYF. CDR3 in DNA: TGCGCCAGCAGCTTGGAAACAGTGGACTTTACGCAGTATTTT.

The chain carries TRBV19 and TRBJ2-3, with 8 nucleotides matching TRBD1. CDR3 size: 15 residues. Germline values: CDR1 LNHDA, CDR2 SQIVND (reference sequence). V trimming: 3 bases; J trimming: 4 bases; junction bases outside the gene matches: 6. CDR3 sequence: CASSIQGAEADTQYF. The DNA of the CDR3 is TGTGCCAGTAGTATCCAGGGGGCTGAGGCAGATACGCAGTATTTT. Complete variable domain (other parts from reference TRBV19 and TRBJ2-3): DGGITQSPKYLFRKEGQNVTLSCEQNLNHDAMYWYRQDPGQGLRLIYYSQIVNDFQKGDIAEGYSVSREKKESFPLTVTSAQKNPTAFYLCASSIQGAEADTQYFGPGTRLTVL.

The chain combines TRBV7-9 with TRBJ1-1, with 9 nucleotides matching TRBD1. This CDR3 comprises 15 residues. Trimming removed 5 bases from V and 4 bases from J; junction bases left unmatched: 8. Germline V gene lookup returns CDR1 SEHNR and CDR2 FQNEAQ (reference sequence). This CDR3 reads CASSHDRGGTTEAFF. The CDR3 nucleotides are TGTGCCAGCAGCCACGACAGGGGGGGAACCACTGAAGCTTTCTTT.

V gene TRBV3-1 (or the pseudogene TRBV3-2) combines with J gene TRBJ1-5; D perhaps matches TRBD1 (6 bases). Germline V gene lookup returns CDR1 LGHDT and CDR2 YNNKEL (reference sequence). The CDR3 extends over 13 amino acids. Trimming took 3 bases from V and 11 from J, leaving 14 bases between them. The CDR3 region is CASSQAGAEAQHF. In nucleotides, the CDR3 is TGTGCCAGCAGCCAGGCAGGGGCAGAGGCCCAGCATTTT.

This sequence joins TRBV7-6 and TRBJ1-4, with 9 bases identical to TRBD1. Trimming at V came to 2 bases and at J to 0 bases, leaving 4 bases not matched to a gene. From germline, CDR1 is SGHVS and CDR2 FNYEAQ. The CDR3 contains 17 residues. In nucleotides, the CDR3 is TGTGCCAGCAGCTTAAGACAGGGGGGTGCAACTAATGAAAAACTGTTTTTT. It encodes CASSLRQGGATNEKLFF.

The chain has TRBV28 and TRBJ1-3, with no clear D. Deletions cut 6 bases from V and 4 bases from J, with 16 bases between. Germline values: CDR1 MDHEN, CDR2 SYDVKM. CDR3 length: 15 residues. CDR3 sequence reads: CASSTHSLEGNTIYF. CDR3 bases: TGTGCCAGCAGCACTCACTCGCTAGAAGGAAACACCATATATTTT. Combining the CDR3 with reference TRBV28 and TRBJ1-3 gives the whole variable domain DVKVTQSSRYLVKRTGEKVFLECVQDMDHENMFWYRQDPGLGLRLIYFSYDVKMKEKGDIPEGYSVSREKKERFSLILESASTNQTSMYLCASSTHSLEGNTIYFGEGSWLTVV.

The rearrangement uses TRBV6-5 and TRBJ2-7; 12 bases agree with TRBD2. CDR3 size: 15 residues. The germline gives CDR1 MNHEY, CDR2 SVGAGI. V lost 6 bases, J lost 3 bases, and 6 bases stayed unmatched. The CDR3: CASRPGLAGRYEQYF. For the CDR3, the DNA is TGTGCCAGCAGGCCTGGACTAGCGGGACGCTACGAGCAGTACTTC.

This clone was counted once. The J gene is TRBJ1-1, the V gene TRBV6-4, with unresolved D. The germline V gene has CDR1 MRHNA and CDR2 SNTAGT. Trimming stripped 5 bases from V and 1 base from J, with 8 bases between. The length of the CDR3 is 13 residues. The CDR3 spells CASSQTSNTEAFF. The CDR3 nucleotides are TGTGCCAGCAGTCAAACATCGAACACTGAAGCTTTCTTT.

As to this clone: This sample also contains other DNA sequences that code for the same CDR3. Written as DNA, the CDR3 is TGTGCCAGCAGTTTACAGGGAGGAAGCAATCAGCCCCAGCATTTT. This sequence encodes CASSLQGGSNQPQHF. The gene calls are TRBV7-8 and TRBJ1-5, with D possibly TRBD1 on 6 matching bases. The CDR3 has 15 residues. The ends were cut back, 6 bases at V and 1 base at J, with 13 bases in the middle. CDR1 is SGHVS and CDR2 is FQNEAQ in the germline V gene.

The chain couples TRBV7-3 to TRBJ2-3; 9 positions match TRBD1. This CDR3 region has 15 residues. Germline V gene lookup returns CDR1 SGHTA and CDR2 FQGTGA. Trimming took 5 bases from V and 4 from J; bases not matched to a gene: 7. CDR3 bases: TGTGCCAGCAGCACCGGACAGGGGATCCCAGATACGCAGTATTTT. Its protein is CASSTGQGIPDTQYF.

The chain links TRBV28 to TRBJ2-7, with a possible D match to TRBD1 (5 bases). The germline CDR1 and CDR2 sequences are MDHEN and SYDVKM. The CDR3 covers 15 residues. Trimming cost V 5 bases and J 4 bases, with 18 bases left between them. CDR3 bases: TGTGCCAGCAGTCCCGCAGGGCAGGGTGGGTACGAGCAGTACTTC. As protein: CASSPAGQGGYEQYF. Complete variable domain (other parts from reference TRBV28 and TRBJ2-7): DVKVTQSSRYLVKRTGEKVFLECVQDMDHENMFWYRQDPGLGLRLIYFSYDVKMKEKGDIPEGYSVSREKKERFSLILESASTNQTSMYLCASSPAGQGGYEQYFGPGTRLTVT.

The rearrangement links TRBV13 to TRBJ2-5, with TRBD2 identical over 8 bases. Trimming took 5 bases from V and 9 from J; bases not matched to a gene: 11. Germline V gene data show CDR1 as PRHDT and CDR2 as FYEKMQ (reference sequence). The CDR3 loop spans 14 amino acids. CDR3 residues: CASSPQAGAGPQYF. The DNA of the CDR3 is TGTGCCAGCAGCCCGCAAGCGGGAGCGGGGCCCCAGTACTTC. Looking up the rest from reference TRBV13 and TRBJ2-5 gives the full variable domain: AAGVIQSPRHLIKEKRETATLKCYPIPRHDTVYWYQQGPGQDPQFLISFYEKMQSDKGSIPDRFSAQQFSDYHSELNMSSLELGDSALYFCASSPQAGAGPQYFGPGTRLLVL.

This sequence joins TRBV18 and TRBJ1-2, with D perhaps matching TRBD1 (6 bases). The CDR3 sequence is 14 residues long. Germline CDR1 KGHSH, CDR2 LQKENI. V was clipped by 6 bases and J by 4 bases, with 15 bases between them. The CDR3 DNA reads TGTGCCAGCTCCCCGAGGACAGACTCCTATGGCTACACCTTC. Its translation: CASSPRTDSYGYTF.

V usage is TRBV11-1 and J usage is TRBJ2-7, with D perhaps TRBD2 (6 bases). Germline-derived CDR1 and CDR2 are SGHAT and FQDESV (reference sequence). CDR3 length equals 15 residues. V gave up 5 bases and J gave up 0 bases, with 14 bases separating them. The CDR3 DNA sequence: TGTGCCAGCAGCGCCGGGACTGCAAGCTCCTACGAGCAGTACTTC. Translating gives CASSAGTASSYEQYF. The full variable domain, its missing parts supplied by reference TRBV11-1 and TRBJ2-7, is EAEVAQSPRYKITEKSQAVAFWCDPISGHATLYWYRQILGQGPELLVQFQDESVVDDSQLPKDRFSAERLKGVDSTLKIQPAELGDSAMYLCASSAGTASSYEQYFGPGTRLTVT.

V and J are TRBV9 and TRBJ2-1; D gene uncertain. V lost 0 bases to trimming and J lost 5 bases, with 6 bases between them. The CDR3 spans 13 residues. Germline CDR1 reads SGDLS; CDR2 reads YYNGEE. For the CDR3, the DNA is TGTGCCAGCAGCGTAGCGAGTCACAATGAGCAGTTCTTC. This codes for CASSVASHNEQFF.

CDR3 bases: TGCGCCAGCAGCTTGGGAGAGAGGCAGCCCCAGCATTTT. Translation: CASSLGERQPQHF. This chain joins TRBV5-1 and TRBJ1-5; D unclear. The V gene lost 0 bases and the J gene lost 7 bases, with 8 bases spanning the gap. Germline V CDR1 and CDR2: SGHRS, YFSETQ. The CDR3 is 13 residues long.

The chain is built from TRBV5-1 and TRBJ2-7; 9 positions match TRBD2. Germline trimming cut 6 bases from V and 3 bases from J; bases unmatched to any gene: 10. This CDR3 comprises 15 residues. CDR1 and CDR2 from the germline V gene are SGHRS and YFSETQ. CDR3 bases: TGCGCCAGCAACCTGGGGGCTAGCGGGATCTACGAGCAGTACTTC. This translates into CASNLGASGIYEQYF.

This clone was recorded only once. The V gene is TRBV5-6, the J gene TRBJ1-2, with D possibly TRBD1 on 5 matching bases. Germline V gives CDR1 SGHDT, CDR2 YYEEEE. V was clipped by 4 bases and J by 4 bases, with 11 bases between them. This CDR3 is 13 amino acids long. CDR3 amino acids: CASSRQNLYGYTF. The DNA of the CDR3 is TGTGCCAGCAGCAGACAGAATCTCTATGGCTACACCTTC.

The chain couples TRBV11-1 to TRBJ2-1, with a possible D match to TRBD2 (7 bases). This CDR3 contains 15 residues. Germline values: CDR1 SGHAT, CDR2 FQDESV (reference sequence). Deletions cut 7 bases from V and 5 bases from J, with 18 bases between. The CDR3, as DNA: TGTGCCAGCACCGGGGGCGCGGGAGTGAACAATGAGCAGTTCTTC. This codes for CASTGGAGVNNEQFF.